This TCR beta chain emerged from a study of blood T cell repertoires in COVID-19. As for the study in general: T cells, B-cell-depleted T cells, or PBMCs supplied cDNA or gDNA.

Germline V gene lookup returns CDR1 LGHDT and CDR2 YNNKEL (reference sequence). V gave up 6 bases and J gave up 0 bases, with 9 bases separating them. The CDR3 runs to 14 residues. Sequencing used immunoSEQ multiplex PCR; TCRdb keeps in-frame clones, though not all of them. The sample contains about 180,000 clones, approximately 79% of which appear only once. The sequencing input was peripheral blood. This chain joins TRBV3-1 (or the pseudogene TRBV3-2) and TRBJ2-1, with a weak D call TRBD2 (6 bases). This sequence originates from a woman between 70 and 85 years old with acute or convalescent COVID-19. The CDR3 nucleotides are TGTGCCAGCAGGGACGGGAGCTCCTACAATGAGCAGTTCTTC. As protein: CASRDGSSYNEQFF.